This TCR beta chain was identified during a study of T cell clones after liver transplantation. TCRdb's table, derived via immunoSEQ multiplex PCR, lists solely in-frame clones and lacks some. The sample yields under 60,000 clones, around 70% seen once. Study-level findings and limits: A larger donor-reactive than third-party decline suggested partial antigen-specific deletion. In two subjects, few donor cells limited the measurable donor-reactive repertoire.

In its sample, this clone was seen a few times. Its antigen is still unknown. This sample comprised CD4+ T cells from blood, obtained at the 22-month timepoint. The TCR comes from a human patient who received a liver transplant. The graft donor may have given rise to some T cells.

CDR3 DNA: TGTGCCAGCAGTTACACGACAGGGGGTGGCTACACCTTC. Protein product: CASSYTTGGGYTF. The chain has TRBV6-5 and TRBJ1-2; 9 bases map to TRBD1. V was pared by 2 bases and J by 7 bases, with 2 bases of the junction left unmatched. CDR1 and CDR2 from the germline V gene are MNHEY and SVGAGI. CDR3 length: 13 residues.